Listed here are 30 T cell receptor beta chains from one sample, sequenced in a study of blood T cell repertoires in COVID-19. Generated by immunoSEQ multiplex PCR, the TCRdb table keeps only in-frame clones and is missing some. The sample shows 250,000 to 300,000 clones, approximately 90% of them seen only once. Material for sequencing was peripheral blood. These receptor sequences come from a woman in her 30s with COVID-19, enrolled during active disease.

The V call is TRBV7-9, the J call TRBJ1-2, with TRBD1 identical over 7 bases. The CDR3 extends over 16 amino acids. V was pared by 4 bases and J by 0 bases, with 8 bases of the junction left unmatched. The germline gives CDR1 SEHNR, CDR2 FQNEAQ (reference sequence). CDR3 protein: CASSSGTVPANYGYTF. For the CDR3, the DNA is TGTGCCAGCAGCTCAGGGACAGTCCCAGCTAACTATGGCTACACCTTC.

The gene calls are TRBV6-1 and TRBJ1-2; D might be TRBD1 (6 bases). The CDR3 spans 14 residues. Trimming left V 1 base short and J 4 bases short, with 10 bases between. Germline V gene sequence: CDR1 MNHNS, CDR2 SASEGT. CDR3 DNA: TGTGCCAGCAGTGAAGGTTGGACAGTCTATGGCTACACCTTC. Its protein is CASSEGWTVYGYTF.

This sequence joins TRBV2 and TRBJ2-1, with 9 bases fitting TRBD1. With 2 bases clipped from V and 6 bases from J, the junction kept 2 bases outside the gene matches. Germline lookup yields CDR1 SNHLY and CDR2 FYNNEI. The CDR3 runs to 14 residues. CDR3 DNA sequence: TGTGCCAGCAGTGAATTGGACAGGGGCAATGAGCAGTTCTTC. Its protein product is CASSELDRGNEQFF.

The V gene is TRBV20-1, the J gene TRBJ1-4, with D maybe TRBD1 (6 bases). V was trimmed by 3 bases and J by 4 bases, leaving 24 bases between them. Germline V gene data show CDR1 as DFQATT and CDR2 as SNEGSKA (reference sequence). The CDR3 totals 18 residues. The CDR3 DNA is TGCAGTGCTAGTGAAGGGAGGGTCCGGACAGCGTATAATGAAAAACTGTTTTTT. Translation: CSASEGRVRTAYNEKLFF.

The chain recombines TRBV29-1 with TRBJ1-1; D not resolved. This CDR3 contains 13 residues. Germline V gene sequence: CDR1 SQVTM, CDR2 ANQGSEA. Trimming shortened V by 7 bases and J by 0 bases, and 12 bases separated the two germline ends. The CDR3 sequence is CSAAGLLNTEAFF. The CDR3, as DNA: TGCAGCGCTGCGGGCCTACTGAACACTGAAGCTTTCTTT.

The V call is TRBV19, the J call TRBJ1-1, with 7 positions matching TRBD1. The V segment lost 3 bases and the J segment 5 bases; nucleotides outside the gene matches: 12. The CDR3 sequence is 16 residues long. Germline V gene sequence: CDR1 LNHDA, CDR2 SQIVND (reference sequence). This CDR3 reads CASSIRFTGVRTEAFF. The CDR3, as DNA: TGTGCCAGTAGTATTCGATTCACAGGGGTGCGAACTGAAGCTTTCTTT.

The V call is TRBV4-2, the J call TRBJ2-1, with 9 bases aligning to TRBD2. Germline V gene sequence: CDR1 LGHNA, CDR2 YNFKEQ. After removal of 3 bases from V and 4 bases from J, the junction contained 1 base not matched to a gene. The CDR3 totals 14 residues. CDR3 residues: CASSQTSGYNEQFF. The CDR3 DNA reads TGTGCCAGCAGCCAGACTAGCGGATACAATGAGCAGTTCTTC.

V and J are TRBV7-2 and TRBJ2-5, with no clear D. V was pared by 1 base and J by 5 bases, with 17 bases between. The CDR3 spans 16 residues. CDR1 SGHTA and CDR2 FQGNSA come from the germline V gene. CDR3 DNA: TGTGCCAGCAGCTTAGGTTCCGCAGGTCGTCAGGAGACCCAGTACTTC. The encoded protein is CASSLGSAGRQETQYF.

This CDR3 reads CASGQGAIGYTF. CDR3 sequence (DNA): TGTGCCAGCGGACAGGGGGCAATTGGCTACACCTTC. This sequence joins TRBV28 and TRBJ1-2; 11 bases map to TRBD1. CDR3 size: 12 residues. The J segment lost 7 bases and the V segment lost 8 bases, leaving 3 bases of the junction unmatched. The V gene's germline CDR1 is MDHEN and CDR2 SYDVKM.

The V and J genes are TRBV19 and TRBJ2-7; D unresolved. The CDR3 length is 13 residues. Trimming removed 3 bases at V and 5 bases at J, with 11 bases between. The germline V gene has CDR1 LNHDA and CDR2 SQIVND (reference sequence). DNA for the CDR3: TGTGCCAGTAGTATTGCCCAAGCCCACGAGCAGTACTTC. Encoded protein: CASSIAQAHEQYF.

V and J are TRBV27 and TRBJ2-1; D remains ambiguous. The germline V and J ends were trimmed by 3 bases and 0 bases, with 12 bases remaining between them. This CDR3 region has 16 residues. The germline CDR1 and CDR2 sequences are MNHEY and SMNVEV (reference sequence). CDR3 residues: CASSFLSTGSYNEQFF. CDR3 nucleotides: TGTGCCAGCAGTTTTCTCTCCACGGGCTCCTACAATGAGCAGTTCTTC.

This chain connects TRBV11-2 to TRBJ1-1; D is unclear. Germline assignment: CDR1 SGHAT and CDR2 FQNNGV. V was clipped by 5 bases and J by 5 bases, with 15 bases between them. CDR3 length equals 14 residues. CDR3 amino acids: CASSQSDGGTEAFF. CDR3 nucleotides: TGTGCCAGCAGCCAGTCGGACGGAGGGACTGAAGCTTTCTTT.

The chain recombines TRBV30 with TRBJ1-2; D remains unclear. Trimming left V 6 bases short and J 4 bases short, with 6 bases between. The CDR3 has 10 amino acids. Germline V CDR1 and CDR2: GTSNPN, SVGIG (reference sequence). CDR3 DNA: TGTGCCTGTACCAGCTATGGCTACACCTTC. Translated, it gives CACTSYGYTF. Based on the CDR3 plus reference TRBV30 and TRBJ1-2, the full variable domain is SQTIHQWPATLVQPVGSPLSLECTVEGTSNPNLYWYRQAAGRGLQLLFYSVGIGQISSEVPQNLSASRPQDRQFILSSKKLLLSDSGFYLCACTSYGYTFGSGTRLTVV.

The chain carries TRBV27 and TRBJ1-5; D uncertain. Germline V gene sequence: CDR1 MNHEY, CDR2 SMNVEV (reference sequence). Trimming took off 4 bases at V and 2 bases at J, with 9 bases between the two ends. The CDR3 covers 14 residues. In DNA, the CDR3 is TGTGCCAGCAGTTCCGCGCAGGGCAATCAGCCCCAGCATTTT. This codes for CASSSAQGNQPQHF.

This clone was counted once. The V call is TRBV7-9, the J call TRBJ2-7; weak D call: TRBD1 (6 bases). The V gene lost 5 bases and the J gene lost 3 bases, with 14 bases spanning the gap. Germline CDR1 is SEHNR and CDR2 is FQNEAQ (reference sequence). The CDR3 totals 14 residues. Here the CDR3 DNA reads TGTGCCAGCAGCCCAGGACAGTCAGACTACGAGCAGTACTTC. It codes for CASSPGQSDYEQYF.

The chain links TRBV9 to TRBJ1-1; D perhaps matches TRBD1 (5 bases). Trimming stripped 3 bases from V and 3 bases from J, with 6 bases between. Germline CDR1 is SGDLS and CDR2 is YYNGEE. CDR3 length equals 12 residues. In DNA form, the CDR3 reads TGTGCCAGCAGCGCAGGGTACACTGAAGCTTTCTTT. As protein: CASSAGYTEAFF.

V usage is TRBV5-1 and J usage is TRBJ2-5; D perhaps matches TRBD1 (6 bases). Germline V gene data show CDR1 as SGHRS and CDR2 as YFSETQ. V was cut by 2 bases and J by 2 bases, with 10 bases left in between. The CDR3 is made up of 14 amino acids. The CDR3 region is CASSLQGQQETQYF. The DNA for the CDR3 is TGCGCCAGCAGCTTACAGGGACAACAAGAGACCCAGTACTTC.

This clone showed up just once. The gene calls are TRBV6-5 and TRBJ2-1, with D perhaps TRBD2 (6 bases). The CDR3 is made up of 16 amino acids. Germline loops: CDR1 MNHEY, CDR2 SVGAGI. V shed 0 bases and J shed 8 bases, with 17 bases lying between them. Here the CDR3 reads CASSYSQETRGHEQFF. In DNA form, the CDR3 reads TGTGCCAGCAGTTACTCGCAAGAGACTAGAGGGCATGAGCAGTTCTTC.

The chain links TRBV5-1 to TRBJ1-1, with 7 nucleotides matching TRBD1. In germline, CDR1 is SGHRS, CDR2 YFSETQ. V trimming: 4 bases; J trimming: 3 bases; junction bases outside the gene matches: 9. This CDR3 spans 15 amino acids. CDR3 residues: CASSPRTGEDTEAFF. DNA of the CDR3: TGCGCCAGCAGCCCGCGAACAGGGGAGGACACTGAAGCTTTCTTT.

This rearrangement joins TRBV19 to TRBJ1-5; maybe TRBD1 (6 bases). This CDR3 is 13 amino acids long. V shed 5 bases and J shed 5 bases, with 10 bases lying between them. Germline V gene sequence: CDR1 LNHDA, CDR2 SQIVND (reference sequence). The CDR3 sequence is CASSWGRDQPQHF. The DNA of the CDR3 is TGTGCCAGTAGTTGGGGGCGGGATCAGCCCCAGCATTTT.

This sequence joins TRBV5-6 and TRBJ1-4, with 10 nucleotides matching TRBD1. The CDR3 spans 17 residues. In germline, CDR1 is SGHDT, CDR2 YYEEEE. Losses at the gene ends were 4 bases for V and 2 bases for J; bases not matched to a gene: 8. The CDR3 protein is CASSILTGGITNEKLFF. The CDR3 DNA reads TGTGCCAGCAGCATCCTGACAGGGGGCATCACTAATGAAAAACTGTTTTTT.

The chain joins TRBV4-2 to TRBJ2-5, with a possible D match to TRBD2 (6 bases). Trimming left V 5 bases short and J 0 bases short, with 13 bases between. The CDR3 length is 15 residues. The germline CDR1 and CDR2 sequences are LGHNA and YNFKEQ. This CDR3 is CASSTTGTYQETQYF. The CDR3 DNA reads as TGTGCCAGCAGCACAACCGGGACTTACCAAGAGACCCAGTACTTC.

The CDR3, as DNA: TGTGCCAGCAGCATTAGTGGACAGCTTAACTATGGCTACACCTTC. This encodes CASSISGQLNYGYTF. This rearrangement joins TRBV11-2 to TRBJ1-2, with a possible D match to TRBD1 (6 bases). Trimming removed 5 bases at V and 1 base at J, with 14 bases between. The CDR3 is made up of 15 amino acids. Germline V CDR1 and CDR2: SGHAT, FQNNGV.

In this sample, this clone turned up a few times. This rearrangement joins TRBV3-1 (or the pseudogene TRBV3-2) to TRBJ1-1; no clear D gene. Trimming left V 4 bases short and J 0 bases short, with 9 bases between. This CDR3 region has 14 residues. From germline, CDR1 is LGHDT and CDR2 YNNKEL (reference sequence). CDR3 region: CASSRGGLNTEAFF. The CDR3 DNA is TGTGCCAGCAGCCGAGGAGGGCTGAACACTGAAGCTTTCTTT.

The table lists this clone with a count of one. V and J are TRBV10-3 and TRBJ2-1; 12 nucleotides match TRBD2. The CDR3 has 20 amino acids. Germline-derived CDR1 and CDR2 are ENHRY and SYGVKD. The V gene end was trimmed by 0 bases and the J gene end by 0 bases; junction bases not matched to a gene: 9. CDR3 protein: CAISESFRTSGISSYNEQFF. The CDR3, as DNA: TGTGCCATCAGTGAGTCGTTTAGGACTAGCGGGATTAGCTCCTACAATGAGCAGTTCTTC.

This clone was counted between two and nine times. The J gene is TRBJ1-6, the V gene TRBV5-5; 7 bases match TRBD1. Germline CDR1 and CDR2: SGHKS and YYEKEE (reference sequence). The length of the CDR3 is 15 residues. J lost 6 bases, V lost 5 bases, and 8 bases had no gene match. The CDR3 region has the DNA TGTGCCAGCAGTTCGAGGGACAGCTTTAATTCACCCCTCCACTTT. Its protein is CASSSRDSFNSPLHF.

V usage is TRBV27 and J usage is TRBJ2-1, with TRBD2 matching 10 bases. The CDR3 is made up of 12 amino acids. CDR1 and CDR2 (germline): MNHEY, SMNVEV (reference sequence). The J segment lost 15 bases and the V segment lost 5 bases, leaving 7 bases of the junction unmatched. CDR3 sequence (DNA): TGTGCCAGCAGTCACGGGACTAGCGTACTGTTCTTC. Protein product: CASSHGTSVLFF.

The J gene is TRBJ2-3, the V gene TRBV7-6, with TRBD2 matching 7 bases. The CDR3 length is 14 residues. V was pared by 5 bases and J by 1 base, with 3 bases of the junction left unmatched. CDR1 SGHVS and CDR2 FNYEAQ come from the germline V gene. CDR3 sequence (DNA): TGTGCCAGCAGCCGGGACTATGGCACAGATACGCAGTATTTT. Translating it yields CASSRDYGTDTQYF.

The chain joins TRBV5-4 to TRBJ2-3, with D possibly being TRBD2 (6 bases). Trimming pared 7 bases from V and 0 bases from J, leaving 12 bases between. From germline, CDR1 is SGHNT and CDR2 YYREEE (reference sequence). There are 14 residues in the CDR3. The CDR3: CASGRTRSTDTQYF. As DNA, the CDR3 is TGTGCCAGCGGGAGGACCCGGAGCACAGATACGCAGTATTTT.

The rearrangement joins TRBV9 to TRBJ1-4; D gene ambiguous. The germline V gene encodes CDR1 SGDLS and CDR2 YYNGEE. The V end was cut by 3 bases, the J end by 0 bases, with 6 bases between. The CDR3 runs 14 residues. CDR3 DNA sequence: TGTGCCAGCAGCGGTCTTTCAACTAATGAAAAACTGTTTTTT. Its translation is CASSGLSTNEKLFF.